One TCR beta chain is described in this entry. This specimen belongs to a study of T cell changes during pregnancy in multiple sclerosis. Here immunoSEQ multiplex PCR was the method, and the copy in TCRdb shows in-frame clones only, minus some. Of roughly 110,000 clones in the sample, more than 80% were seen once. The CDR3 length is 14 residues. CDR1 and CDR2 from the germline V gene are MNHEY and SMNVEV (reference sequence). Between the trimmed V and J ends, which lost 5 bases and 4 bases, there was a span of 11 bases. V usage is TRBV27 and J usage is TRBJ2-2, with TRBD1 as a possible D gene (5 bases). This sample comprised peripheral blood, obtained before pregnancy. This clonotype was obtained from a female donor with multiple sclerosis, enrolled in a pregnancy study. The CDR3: CASSPREGTGELFF. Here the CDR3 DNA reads TGTGCCAGCAGTCCCAGGGAAGGCACCGGGGAGCTGTTTTTT.